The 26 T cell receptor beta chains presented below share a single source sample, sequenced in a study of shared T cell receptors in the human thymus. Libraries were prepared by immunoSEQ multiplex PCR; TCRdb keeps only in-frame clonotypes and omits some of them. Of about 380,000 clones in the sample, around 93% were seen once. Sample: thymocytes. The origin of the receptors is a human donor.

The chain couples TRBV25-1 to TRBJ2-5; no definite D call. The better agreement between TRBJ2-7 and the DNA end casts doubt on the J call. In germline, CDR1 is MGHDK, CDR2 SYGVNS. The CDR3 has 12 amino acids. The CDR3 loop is CASSEIGYEQYF. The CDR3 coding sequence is TGTGCCAGCAGTGAGATCGGGTACGAGCAGTACTTC.

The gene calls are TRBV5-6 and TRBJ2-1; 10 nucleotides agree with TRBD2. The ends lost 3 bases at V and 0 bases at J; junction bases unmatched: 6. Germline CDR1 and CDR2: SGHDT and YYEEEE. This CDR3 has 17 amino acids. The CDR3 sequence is CASSWGTSGTSYNEQFF. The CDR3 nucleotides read TGTGCCAGCAGCTGGGGCACTAGCGGGACCTCCTACAATGAGCAGTTCTTC.

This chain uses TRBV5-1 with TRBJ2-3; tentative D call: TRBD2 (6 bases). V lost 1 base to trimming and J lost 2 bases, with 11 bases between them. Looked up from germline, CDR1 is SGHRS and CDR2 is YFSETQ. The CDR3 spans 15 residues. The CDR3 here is CASSLSGDFTDTQYF. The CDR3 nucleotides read TGCGCCAGCAGCTTGTCGGGGGACTTCACAGATACGCAGTATTTT.

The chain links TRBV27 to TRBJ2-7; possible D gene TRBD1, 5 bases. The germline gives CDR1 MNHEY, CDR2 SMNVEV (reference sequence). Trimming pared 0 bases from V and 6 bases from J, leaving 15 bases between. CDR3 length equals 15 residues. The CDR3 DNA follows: TGTGCCAGCAGTTTATCGTGGGGCGGTGGGTCCGAGCAGTACTTC. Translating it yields CASSLSWGGGSEQYF.

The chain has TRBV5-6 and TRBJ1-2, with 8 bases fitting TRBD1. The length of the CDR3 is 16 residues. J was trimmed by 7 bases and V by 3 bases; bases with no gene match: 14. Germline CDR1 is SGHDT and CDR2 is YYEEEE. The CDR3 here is CASSSPGQGLLRGYTF. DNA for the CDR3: TGTGCCAGCAGCTCACCAGGACAGGGACTCCTTCGTGGCTACACCTTC.

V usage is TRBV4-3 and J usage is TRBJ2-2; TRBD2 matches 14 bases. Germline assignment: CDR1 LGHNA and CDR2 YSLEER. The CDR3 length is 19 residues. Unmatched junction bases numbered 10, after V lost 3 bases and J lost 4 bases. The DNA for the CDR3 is TGCGCCAGCAGCCAGGAGACTAGCGGGAGGGCCCCGGGCACCGGGGAGCTGTTTTTT. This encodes CASSQETSGRAPGTGELFF.

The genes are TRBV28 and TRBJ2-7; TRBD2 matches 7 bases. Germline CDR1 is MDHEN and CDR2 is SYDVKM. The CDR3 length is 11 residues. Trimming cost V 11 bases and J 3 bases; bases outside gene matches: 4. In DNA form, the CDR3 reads TGTGCCCTGGGGGGGTACTACGAGCAGTACTTC. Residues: CALGGYYEQYF.

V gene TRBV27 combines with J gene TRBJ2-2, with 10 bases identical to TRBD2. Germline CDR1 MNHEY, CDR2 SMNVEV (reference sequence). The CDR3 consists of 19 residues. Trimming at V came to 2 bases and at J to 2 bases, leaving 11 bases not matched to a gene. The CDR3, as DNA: TGTGCCAGCAGTTTAAGCCCCCTACTAGCGGGACCTAACACCGGGGAGCTGTTTTTT. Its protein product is CASSLSPLLAGPNTGELFF.

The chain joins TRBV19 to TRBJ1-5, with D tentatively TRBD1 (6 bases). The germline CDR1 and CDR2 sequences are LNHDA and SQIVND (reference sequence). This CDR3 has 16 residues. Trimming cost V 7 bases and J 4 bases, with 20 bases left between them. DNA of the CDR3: TGTGCCAGTATGGGACCCAGTAGGGGGGCAAATCAGCCCCAGCATTTT. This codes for CASMGPSRGANQPQHF.

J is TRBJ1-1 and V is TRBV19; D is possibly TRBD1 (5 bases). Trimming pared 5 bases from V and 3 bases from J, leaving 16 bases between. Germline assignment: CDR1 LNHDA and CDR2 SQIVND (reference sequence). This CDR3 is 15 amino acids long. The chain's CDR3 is CASSLLETGHTEAFF. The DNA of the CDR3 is TGTGCCAGTAGTTTATTGGAGACGGGACACACTGAAGCTTTCTTT.

The CDR3 loop reads CASGLVKVPSGILIYEQYF. The CDR3 DNA sequence: TGTGCTAGTGGTTTGGTAAAGGTGCCTAGCGGGATCCTCATCTACGAGCAGTACTTC. The chain is built from TRBV12-5 and TRBJ2-7; TRBD2 matches 9 bases. CDR1 and CDR2 from the germline V gene are LGHNT and FRNRAP. CDR3 size: 19 residues. V trimming: 0 bases; J trimming: 3 bases; junction bases outside the gene matches: 15.

CDR3 in DNA: TGCGCCAGCAGCTTGAGTAGCCGGCCCGACGAGCAGTACTTC. Translated: CASSLSSRPDEQYF. The chain has TRBV5-1 and TRBJ2-7; D unclear. V lost 1 base to trimming and J lost 5 bases, with 13 bases between them. The germline CDR1 and CDR2 sequences are SGHRS and YFSETQ. The length of the CDR3 is 14 residues.

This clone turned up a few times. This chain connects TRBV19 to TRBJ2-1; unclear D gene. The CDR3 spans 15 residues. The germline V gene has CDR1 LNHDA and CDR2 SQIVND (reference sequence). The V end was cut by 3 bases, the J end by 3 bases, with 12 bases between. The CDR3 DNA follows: TGTGCCAGTAGTATTGGCGGCTACCTCTACAATGAGCAGTTCTTC. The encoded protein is CASSIGGYLYNEQFF. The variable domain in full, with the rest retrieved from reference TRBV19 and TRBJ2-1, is DGGITQSPKYLFRKEGQNVTLSCEQNLNHDAMYWYRQDPGQGLRLIYYSQIVNDFQKGDIAEGYSVSREKKESFPLTVTSAQKNPTAFYLCASSIGGYLYNEQFFGPGTRLTVL.

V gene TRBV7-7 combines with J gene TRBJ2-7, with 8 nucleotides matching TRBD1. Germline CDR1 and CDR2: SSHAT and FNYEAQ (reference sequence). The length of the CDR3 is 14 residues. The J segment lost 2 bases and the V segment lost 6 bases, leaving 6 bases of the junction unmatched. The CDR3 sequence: CASSLDRATYEQYF. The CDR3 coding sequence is TGTGCCAGCAGTCTGGACAGGGCGACCTACGAGCAGTACTTC.

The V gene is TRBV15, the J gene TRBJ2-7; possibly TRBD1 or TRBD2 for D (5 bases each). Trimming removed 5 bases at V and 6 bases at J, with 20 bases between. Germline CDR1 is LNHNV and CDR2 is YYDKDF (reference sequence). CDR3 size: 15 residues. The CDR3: CATSPRGRGSGEQYF. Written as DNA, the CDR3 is TGTGCCACCAGCCCCCGGGGCCGTGGAAGTGGCGAGCAGTACTTC.

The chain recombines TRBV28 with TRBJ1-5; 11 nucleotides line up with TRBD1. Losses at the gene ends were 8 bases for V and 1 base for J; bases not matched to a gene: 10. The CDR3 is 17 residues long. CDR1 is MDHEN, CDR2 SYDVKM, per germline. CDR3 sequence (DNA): TGTGCCAGCCAAAACCGCCGGGACAGGGGGAGCAATCAGCCCCAGCATTTT. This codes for CASQNRRDRGSNQPQHF.

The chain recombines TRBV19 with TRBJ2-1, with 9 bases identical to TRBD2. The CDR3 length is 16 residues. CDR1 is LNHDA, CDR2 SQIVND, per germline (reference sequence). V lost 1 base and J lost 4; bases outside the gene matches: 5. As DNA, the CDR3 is TGTGCCAGTAGTATAGCAGGACTAGCGCAATACAATGAGCAGTTCTTC. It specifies CASSIAGLAQYNEQFF. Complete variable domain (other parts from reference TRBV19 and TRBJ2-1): DGGITQSPKYLFRKEGQNVTLSCEQNLNHDAMYWYRQDPGQGLRLIYYSQIVNDFQKGDIAEGYSVSREKKESFPLTVTSAQKNPTAFYLCASSIAGLAQYNEQFFGPGTRLTVL.

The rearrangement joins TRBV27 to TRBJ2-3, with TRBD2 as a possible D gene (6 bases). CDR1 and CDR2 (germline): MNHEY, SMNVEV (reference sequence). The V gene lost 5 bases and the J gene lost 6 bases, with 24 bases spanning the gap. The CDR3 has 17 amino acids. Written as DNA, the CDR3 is TGTGCCAGCAGTCCGAGGACTGTTTGGGGGGAGGCGGATACGCAGTATTTT. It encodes CASSPRTVWGEADTQYF.

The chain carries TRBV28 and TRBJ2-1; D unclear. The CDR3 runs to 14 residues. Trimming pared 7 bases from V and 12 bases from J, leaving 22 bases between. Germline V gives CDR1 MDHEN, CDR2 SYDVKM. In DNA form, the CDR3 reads TGTGCCAGCACTACCCCGGGCCGCCCACGCGGGCAGTTCTTC. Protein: CASTTPGRPRGQFF.

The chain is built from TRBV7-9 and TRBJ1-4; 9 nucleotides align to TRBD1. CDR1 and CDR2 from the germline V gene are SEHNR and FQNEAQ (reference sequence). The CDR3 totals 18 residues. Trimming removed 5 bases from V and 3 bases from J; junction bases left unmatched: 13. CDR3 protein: CASSPGTGRFRANEKLFF. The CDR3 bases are TGTGCCAGCAGCCCGGGGACAGGGCGCTTCAGAGCTAATGAAAAACTGTTTTTT.

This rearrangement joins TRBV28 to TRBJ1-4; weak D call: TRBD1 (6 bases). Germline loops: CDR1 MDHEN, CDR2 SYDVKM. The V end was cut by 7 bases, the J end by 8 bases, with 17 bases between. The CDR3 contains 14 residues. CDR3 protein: CASTGHRAREKLFF. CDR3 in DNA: TGTGCCAGCACAGGTCACAGGGCCAGGGAAAAACTGTTTTTT.

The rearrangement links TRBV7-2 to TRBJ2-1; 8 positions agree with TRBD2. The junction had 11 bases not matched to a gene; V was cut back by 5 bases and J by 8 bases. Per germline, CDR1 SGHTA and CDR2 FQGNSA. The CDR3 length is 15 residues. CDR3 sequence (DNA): TGTGCCAGCAGCGGGACTAGTATTGTGTTGCATGAGCAGTTCTTC. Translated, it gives CASSGTSIVLHEQFF.

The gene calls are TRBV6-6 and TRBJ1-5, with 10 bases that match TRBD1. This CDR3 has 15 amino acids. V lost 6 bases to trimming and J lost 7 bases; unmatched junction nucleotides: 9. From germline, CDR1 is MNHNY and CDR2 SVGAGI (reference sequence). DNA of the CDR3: TGTGCCAGCAGACCAAGACAGGGGGCTAAACAGCCCCAGCATTTT. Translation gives CASRPRQGAKQPQHF.

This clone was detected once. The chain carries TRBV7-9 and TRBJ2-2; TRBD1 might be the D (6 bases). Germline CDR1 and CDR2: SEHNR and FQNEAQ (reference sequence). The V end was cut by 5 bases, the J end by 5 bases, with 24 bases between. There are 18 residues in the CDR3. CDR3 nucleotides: TGTGCCAGCAGCCCCCGGGAAGCAGGGGCGGTTTGGACCGGGGAGCTGTTTTTT. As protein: CASSPREAGAVWTGELFF. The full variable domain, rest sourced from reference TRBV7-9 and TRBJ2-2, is DTGVSQNPRHKITKRGQNVTFRCDPISEHNRLYWYRQTLGQGPEFLTYFQNEAQLEKSRLLSDRFSAERPKGSFSTLEIQRTEQGDSAMYLCASSPREAGAVWTGELFFGEGSRLTVL.

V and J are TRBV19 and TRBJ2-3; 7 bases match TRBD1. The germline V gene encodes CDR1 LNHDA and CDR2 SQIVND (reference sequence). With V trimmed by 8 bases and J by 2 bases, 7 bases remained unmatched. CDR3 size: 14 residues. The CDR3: CASRMGTDTDTQYF. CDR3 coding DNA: TGTGCCAGTCGCATGGGGACAGACACAGATACGCAGTATTTT.

CDR3 in amino acids: CAINTGQIYEQYF. DNA of the CDR3: TGTGCCATCAATACGGGACAAATCTACGAGCAGTACTTC. The V and J genes are TRBV10-3 and TRBJ2-7; tentatively, D is TRBD1 (6 bases). This CDR3 region has 13 residues. The V gene's germline CDR1 is ENHRY and CDR2 SYGVKD. The V end was cut by 7 bases, the J end by 3 bases, with 13 bases between.